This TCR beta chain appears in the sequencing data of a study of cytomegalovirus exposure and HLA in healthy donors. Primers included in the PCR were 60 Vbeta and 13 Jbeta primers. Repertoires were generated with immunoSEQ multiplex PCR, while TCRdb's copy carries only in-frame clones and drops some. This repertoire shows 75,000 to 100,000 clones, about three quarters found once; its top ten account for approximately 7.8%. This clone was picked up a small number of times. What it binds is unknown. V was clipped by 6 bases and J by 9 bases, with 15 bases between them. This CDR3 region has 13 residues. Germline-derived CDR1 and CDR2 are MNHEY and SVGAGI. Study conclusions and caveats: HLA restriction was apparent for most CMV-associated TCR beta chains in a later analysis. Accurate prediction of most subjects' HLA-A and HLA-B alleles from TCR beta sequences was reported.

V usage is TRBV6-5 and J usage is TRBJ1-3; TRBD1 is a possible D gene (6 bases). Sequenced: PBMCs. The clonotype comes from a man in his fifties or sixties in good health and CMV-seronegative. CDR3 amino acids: CASRKTGSGTIYF. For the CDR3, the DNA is TGTGCCAGCAGGAAAACAGGGTCCGGCACCATATATTTT.